The 9 T cell receptor beta chains in this list originate from one sample, sequenced in a study of cytomegalovirus exposure and HLA in healthy donors. PCR was performed using 60 Vbeta and 13 Jbeta primers. Sequenced by immunoSEQ multiplex PCR; TCRdb stores in-frame clones only, minus some. The repertoire holds some 180,000 clones, roughly 80% seen once, with less than 2.5% in the top ten. The sequenced sample was PBMCs. The receptor source for this set is a male donor in good health and CMV-seronegative.

The rearrangement uses TRBV6-5 and TRBJ2-3; D is unresolved. Germline V gene sequence: CDR1 MNHEY, CDR2 SVGAGI. V gave up 8 bases and J gave up 0 bases, with 6 bases separating them. The CDR3 spans 12 residues. The CDR3 bases are TGTGCCAGCGCCGGGAGCACAGATACGCAGTATTTT. Amino acid sequence: CASAGSTDTQYF.

This sequence joins TRBV4-3 and TRBJ2-1; D call uncertain. CDR1 and CDR2 (germline): LGHNA, YSLEER. The V gene lost 3 bases and the J gene lost 9 bases, with 12 bases spanning the gap. This CDR3 is built from 13 residues. The CDR3 spells CASSQLSVSEQFF. The CDR3 DNA sequence: TGCGCCAGCAGCCAGTTGTCGGTGAGTGAGCAGTTCTTC.

V is TRBV11-2 and J is TRBJ1-5; D possibly corresponds to TRBD1 (6 bases). V shed 1 base and J shed 6 bases, with 13 bases lying between them. Germline CDR1 is SGHAT and CDR2 is FQNNGV. The CDR3 covers 15 residues. CDR3 sequence (DNA): TGTGCCAGCAGCTTAGCGCAGGGGTGGGCTCAGCCCCAGCATTTT. Protein: CASSLAQGWAQPQHF.

The gene calls are TRBV6-5 and TRBJ2-7; 8 bases match TRBD1. The CDR3 runs 14 residues. The ends lost 6 bases at V and 2 bases at J; junction bases unmatched: 6. The germline CDR1 and CDR2 sequences are MNHEY and SVGAGI. The CDR3 DNA reads TGTGCCAGCAGGCGACAGGGGATAACCTACGAGCAGTACTTC. Its translation is CASRRQGITYEQYF.

The V call is TRBV7-2, the J call TRBJ1-6; D is possibly TRBD1 (5 bases). The V gene's germline CDR1 is SGHTA and CDR2 FQGNSA. The CDR3 extends over 14 amino acids. Trimming pared 4 bases from V and 4 bases from J, leaving 8 bases between. CDR3: CASSSPGYNSPLHF. The DNA of the CDR3 is TGTGCCAGCAGCTCGCCAGGGTATAATTCACCCCTCCACTTT.

The chain is built from TRBV5-1 and TRBJ2-1, with D possibly being TRBD1 (5 bases). Per germline, CDR1 SGHRS and CDR2 YFSETQ. The CDR3 contains 13 residues. The germline V and J ends were trimmed by 4 bases and 3 bases, with 8 bases remaining between them. The CDR3: CASSTDSYNEQFF. The CDR3 coding sequence is TGCGCCAGCAGCACCGACAGCTACAATGAGCAGTTCTTC.

This rearrangement joins TRBV19 to TRBJ1-5; a possible D gene is TRBD1 (5 bases). The germline V and J ends were trimmed by 6 bases and 0 bases, with 9 bases remaining between them. This CDR3 spans 14 amino acids. CDR1 is LNHDA and CDR2 is SQIVND in the germline V gene (reference sequence). The CDR3 here is CASSLDSSNQPQHF. The CDR3 nucleotides are TGTGCCAGTAGCCTCGACAGTAGCAATCAGCCCCAGCATTTT.

The chain joins TRBV5-1 to TRBJ2-5; TRBD2 agrees at 8 bases. This CDR3 contains 14 residues. Per the germline V gene, CDR1 is SGHRS and CDR2 is YFSETQ. Trimming at V came to 4 bases and at J to 2 bases, leaving 4 bases not matched to a gene. Here the CDR3 reads CASSAGGGQETQYF. The DNA for the CDR3 is TGCGCCAGCAGCGCGGGCGGGGGGCAAGAGACCCAGTACTTC.

This chain uses TRBV2 with TRBJ1-6, with TRBD1 matching 8 bases. Germline lookup yields CDR1 SNHLY and CDR2 FYNNEI. This CDR3 spans 15 amino acids. With 10 bases clipped from V and 7 bases from J, the junction kept 12 bases outside the gene matches. CDR3 loop: CATSVRTGQNSPLHF. In nucleotides, the CDR3 is TGTGCCACCTCAGTCCGGACAGGGCAGAATTCACCCCTCCACTTT.